This T cell receptor (beta chain) was sequenced in a study of shared clonotypes between healthy human individuals. The CDR3 consists of 17 residues. The germline V and J ends were trimmed by 5 bases and 2 bases, with 19 bases remaining between them. The V gene's germline CDR1 is SGHTA and CDR2 FQGTGA. Sequencing of unsorted PBMC DNA was carried out using ten immunoSEQ deep assay plates. Original processing methods: ImmunoSEQ sequences covered only the junction and lacked quality scores; filtering therefore differed. The data were produced by immunoSEQ multiplex PCR, yet TCRdb's version contains in-frame clones alone and is incomplete. D and trimming come from the DNA, and the V and J calls and clone size come from that table. The sample contains 450,000 to 500,000 clones, around 85% of which appear only once. The donors were all Caucasian adults (living in Nashville, Tennessee). Genomic DNA of unsorted samples came from 90 million or so PBMCs.

The sample taken for sequencing was PBMCs. The receptor was isolated from a middle-aged woman in good health. Some clones in this sample may be carry-over from other donors' samples. The chain joins TRBV7-3 to TRBJ2-1, with D possibly matching TRBD2 (7 bases). This CDR3 reads CASSPLGGAVPYNEQFF. Written as DNA, the CDR3 is TGTGCCAGCAGCCCCTTAGGGGGGGCGGTCCCCTACAATGAGCAGTTCTTC.